This T cell receptor (beta chain) was identified in a study of graft-versus-host responses after intestinal transplantation (TCRdb year 2021). About the study as a whole: The transplants that recipients received were multivisceral, liver-intestinal, or isolated intestinal. Every recipient was given anti-thymocyte globulin induction, then maintenance tacrolimus and steroids for 3 to 4 years. After intestinal transplantation, graft-versus-host and host-versus-graft alloreactive T cell clones were followed in the graft, circulation and bone marrow using bulk TCR-beta CDR3 sequencing. Alloreactive clones were identified by sequencing pre-transplant mixed lymphocyte reaction products and comparing these products with unstimulated pre-transplant donor and recipient T cells. The cohort enrolled about two dozen intestinal transplant recipients, one of whom was a retransplant, and a few patients without pretransplant specimens were excluded. Donor T cell macrochimerism was defined as a peak of at least 4% donor T cells among recipient peripheral blood mononuclear cells. Rather than being sequenced by the commercial service, samples from a few later patients were sequenced in-house on an Illumina MiSeq and processed with MiXCR.

V and J lose 2 bases and 0 bases, and a span of 5 bases separates them. Taken from the germline V gene (reference sequence), the CDR1 and CDR2 loops are SEHNR and FQNEAQ. Reading from cysteine to phenylalanine, the CDR3 counts 14 amino acids. The sequence is cut down to CDR3 DNA, 42 bases in frame from base 1. As for this clone: It has no known antigen specificity. Base qualities are missing; no much larger clone stands one base away.

The time point label here, explained by the study, means: cells obtained before transplantation from donor or recipient. CD3+CD4+ and CD3+CD8+ populations were FACS-sorted from unstimulated pre-transplant donor and recipient cells taken from spleen or lymph nodes. The protocol used for the library was the immunoSEQ multiplex PCR assay. For most patients, genomic DNA was isolated with the Qiagen DNeasy Blood and Tissue Kit and shipped frozen to Adaptive Biotechnologies for TCR sequencing. For most patients, high-throughput TCR-beta CDR3 sequencing of genomic DNA was performed by Adaptive Biotechnologies. In the paper's pipeline: TCR sequencing data for 15 to 20 patients were retrieved from Adaptive's ImmunoSEQ software; a few other patients were processed with MiXCR and VDJtools. CD4 versus CD8 sorting errors were corrected by removing sequences found in both subsets at a frequency ratio below 5:1. Because the origin of CDR3 nucleotide sequences shared between donor and recipient could not be assigned, those sequences were removed. To be classed as alloreactive, a clone needed at least 2-fold expansion over unstimulated cells and a minimum CFSE-low frequency of 0.002% (template counts) or 0.001% (read counts). Clones were considered mappable if detected in sequenced pre-transplant spleen, lymph node, or MLR CFSE-low populations of the donor or recipient. Cumulative frequency of alloreactive clones was calculated as a percentage of all sequences weighted by copy number. TCRdb's version of the immuneACCESS table is confined to in-frame rearrangements and falls short of the full clone set. An unresolved V gene accounts for under half of the shortfall where checked; the remainder is of unknown origin. V and J calls and clone size are those listed in that table; D and trimming were worked out from the DNA. The sample includes about 120,000 clones, with 93% observed a single time. 0.5% to 0.6% of the sample is taken by the ten largest.

What the study reported, not specific to this receptor: The conclusions were limited by the relatively low number and heterogeneity of the intestinal transplant patients. GvH clones were detected in recipient bone marrow, and some of these GvH clones were observed earlier in ileal mucosa or blood, consistent with an intestinal mucosal origin. Early after transplant, declines in HvG clones were associated with peak levels of circulating GvH clones. High GvH to HvG T cell clonal ratios were observed in the allografts of patients with donor T cell macrochimerism.

The sequenced sample was unstimulated CD8+ T cells sorted from spleen or lymph node cells, obtained before intestinal transplant. The TCR sequence derives from a human donor who received an intestinal transplant. Rearrangement joined TRBV7-9 to TRBJ2-1; the D gene is not confidently resolved. CDR3 region: CASSLSNSYNEQFF. The DNA reads TGTGCCAGCAGCTTAAGTAACTCCTACAATGAGCAGTTCTTC.